Each of the 10 T cell receptor beta chains below was sequenced from the same sample in a study of shared clonotypes between healthy human individuals. Assay: immunoSEQ multiplex PCR; the TCRdb copy retains only in-frame clones and omits some. The table lists roughly 380,000 clones, 90% to 97% of them singletons. What was sequenced was memory CD8+ T cells sorted from blood. The sample's subset: CD45RO+ cells pooled with CCR7-negative TemRA cells. The source of these receptors is a man younger than 40 in good health.

The V and J genes are TRBV6-1 and TRBJ2-2; D is ambiguous. Germline lookup yields CDR1 MNHNS and CDR2 SASEGT. Trimming shortened V by 2 bases and J by 7 bases, and 20 bases separated the two germline ends. There are 17 residues in the CDR3. CDR3 amino acids: CASSEMADLLGDGELFF. Here the CDR3 DNA reads TGTGCCAGCAGTGAAATGGCAGACCTGCTTGGGGACGGGGAGCTGTTTTTT.

The chain combines TRBV12-5 with TRBJ1-1; D is uncertain. The CDR3 consists of 11 residues. The V end was cut by 7 bases, the J end by 6 bases, with 9 bases between. Germline V gene lookup returns CDR1 LGHNT and CDR2 FRNRAP. The CDR3 DNA reads TGTGCTAGTGCAAGGGCTGCTGAAGCTTTCTTT. Translating gives CASARAAEAFF.

This chain connects TRBV6-6 to TRBJ2-7; TRBD1 is a possible D gene (5 bases). CDR1 is MNHNY and CDR2 is SVGAGI in the germline V gene (reference sequence). The CDR3 covers 16 residues. Trimming left V 6 bases short and J 0 bases short, with 18 bases between. CDR3 amino acids: CASSPQYRRLSYEQYF. CDR3 DNA sequence: TGTGCCAGCAGCCCTCAATACAGGCGCCTCTCCTACGAGCAGTACTTC.

This rearrangement joins TRBV28 to TRBJ2-3; D is undetermined. The CDR3 has 13 amino acids. Germline CDR1 reads MDHEN; CDR2 reads SYDVKM. Trimming shortened V by 3 bases and J by 4 bases, and 8 bases separated the two germline ends. The CDR3 here is CASSFMPPDTQYF. Written as DNA, the CDR3 is TGTGCCAGCAGTTTTATGCCCCCAGATACGCAGTATTTT.

The chain carries TRBV10-1 and TRBJ2-7, with 9 bases identical to TRBD1. Germline assignment: CDR1 WNHNN and CDR2 SYGVQD (reference sequence). The CDR3 has 14 amino acids. Losses at the gene ends were 6 bases for V and 4 bases for J; bases not matched to a gene: 7. The CDR3: CASRETGTGYEQYF. CDR3 DNA sequence: TGCGCCAGCAGAGAGACCGGGACAGGGTACGAGCAGTACTTC.

The chain recombines TRBV6-1 with TRBJ2-3, with TRBD2 as a possible D gene (5 bases). V was pared by 8 bases and J by 9 bases, with 21 bases between. Germline CDR1 MNHNS, CDR2 SASEGT. The CDR3 spans 14 residues. CDR3 sequence reads: CASRFWLADSTQYF. CDR3 sequence (DNA): TGTGCCAGCCGTTTTTGGCTAGCTGACTCCACGCAGTATTTT.

This CDR3 reads CSVEMGHKNIQYF. DNA for the CDR3: TGCAGCGTTGAAATGGGACATAAAAACATTCAGTACTTC. The J gene is TRBJ2-4, the V gene TRBV29-1; TRBD1 is a possible D gene (6 bases). Germline CDR1 SQVTM, CDR2 ANQGSEA. The CDR3 has 13 residues. V was cut by 2 bases and J by 4 bases, with 9 bases left in between.

The rearrangement links TRBV20-1 to TRBJ2-7; D is undetermined. Germline V gives CDR1 DFQATT, CDR2 SNEGSKA (reference sequence). This CDR3 has 11 residues. V shed 1 base and J shed 4 bases, with 5 bases lying between them. The CDR3 coding sequence is TGCAGTGCTAGAGCGGTTTACGAGCAGTACTTC. It is translated as CSARAVYEQYF.

Here the CDR3 DNA reads TGTGCCAGCAGCTTAGGGGGACTAGCGATTCACTACGAGCAGTACTTC. This translates into CASSLGGLAIHYEQYF. The rearrangement uses TRBV7-8 and TRBJ2-7, with 10 positions matching TRBD2. V lost 1 base and J lost 3; bases outside the gene matches: 6. Germline-derived CDR1 and CDR2 are SGHVS and FQNEAQ. The CDR3 runs to 16 residues. Supplemented by reference TRBV7-8 and TRBJ2-7, the full variable domain reads GAGVSQSPRYKVAKRGQDVALRCDPISGHVSLFWYQQALGQGPEFLTYFQNEAQLDKSGLPSDRFFAERPEGSVSTLKIQRTQQEDSAVYLCASSLGGLAIHYEQYFGPGTRLTVT.

This chain uses TRBV15 with TRBJ2-7; 9 nucleotides align to TRBD1. Germline CDR1 and CDR2: LNHNV and YYDKDF (reference sequence). V shed 5 bases and J 0 bases; nucleotides not matched to a gene: 11. This CDR3 is built from 17 residues. The CDR3 region is CATSFGTGPTSSYEQYF. The CDR3 DNA is TGTGCCACCAGCTTCGGGACAGGGCCCACCAGCTCCTACGAGCAGTACTTC. Full variable domain (rest looked up from reference TRBV15 and TRBJ2-7): DAMVIQNPRYQVTQFGKPVTLSCSQTLNHNVMYWYQQKSSQAPKLLFHYYDKDFNNEADTPDNFQSRRPNTSFCFLDIRSPGLGDTAMYLCATSFGTGPTSSYEQYFGPGTRLTVT.